What follows are 2 T cell receptor beta chains derived from one specimen sequenced in a study of blood T cell repertoires in COVID-19. Assay used: immunoSEQ multiplex PCR; TCRdb lists only in-frame clones, some missing. This table holds approximately 150,000 clones, almost 90% found once. What was sequenced was peripheral blood. These receptors originate from a woman aged 60-75 years with acute or convalescent COVID-19.

The chain carries TRBV28 and TRBJ1-2, with TRBD1 matching over 12 bases. With V trimmed by 6 bases and J by 5 bases, 10 bases remained unmatched. The germline gives CDR1 MDHEN, CDR2 SYDVKM. The CDR3 runs to 16 residues. As DNA, the CDR3 is TGTGCCAGCAGGTCCCCGGGACAGGGGGCATGGTATGGCTACACCTTC. It encodes CASRSPGQGAWYGYTF.

The chain combines TRBV7-3 with TRBJ1-1; D gene unclear. The CDR3 loop spans 13 amino acids. The germline V gene has CDR1 SGHTA and CDR2 FQGTGA. Trimming took 5 bases from V and 0 from J, leaving 7 bases between them. This chain's CDR3 is CASSPGLNTEAFF. The CDR3 DNA reads as TGTGCCAGCAGCCCAGGTTTGAACACTGAAGCTTTCTTT. Complete variable domain (other parts from reference TRBV7-3 and TRBJ1-1): GAGVSQTPSNKVTEKGKYVELRCDPISGHTALYWYRQSLGQGPEFLIYFQGTGAADDSGLPNDRFFAVRPEGSVSTLKIQRTERGDSAVYLCASSPGLNTEAFFGQGTRLTVV.